The rows below give T cell receptor beta chains drawn from one sample of a study of cytomegalovirus exposure and HLA in healthy donors. The repertoire was sequenced with immunoSEQ multiplex PCR; TCRdb's copy has only in-frame clones and lacks some. The data hold 90,000 to 100,000 clones, with under 75% observed a single time. Sequences were obtained from PBMCs. The receptors were gathered from a man between 45 and 60 years old in good health and CMV-seronegative. The CDR3 runs from the conserved cysteine through the conserved F or W. The D gene is left open where the match is weak. Rows may omit the clone size; those that give it use once, few, many or a size class.

size: NA; J: TRBJ2-1; D: TRBD2; length: 15; V: TRBV7-3; CDR3: CASSLMPSGRNEQFF; DNA: TGTGCCAGCAGCTTAATGCCTAGCGGGAGGAATGAGCAGTTCTTC
size: NA; J: TRBJ2-7; D: NA; length: 12; V: TRBV6-1; CDR3: CASRGRVYEQYF; DNA: TGTGCCAGCAGAGGCAGGGTTTACGAGCAGTACTTC
size: NA; J: TRBJ1-1; D: TRBD1; length: 14; V: TRBV13; CDR3: CASSSAGGGTEAFF; DNA: TGTGCCAGCAGCTCAGCAGGGGGTGGCACTGAAGCTTTCTTT
size: NA; J: TRBJ2-5; D: TRBD2; length: 15; V: TRBV28; CDR3: CASSPGGTARETQYF; DNA: TGTGCCAGCAGTCCGGGAGGGACCGCCCGGGAGACCCAGTACTTC
size: NA; J: TRBJ1-4; D: NA; length: 12; V: TRBV6-5; CDR3: CASSRGNEKLFF; DNA: TGTGCCAGCTCTAGGGGTAATGAAAAACTGTTTTTT
size: few; J: TRBJ2-7; D: NA; length: 17; V: TRBV9; CDR3: CASSRGTAPRVGYEQYF; DNA: TGTGCCAGCAGCCGTGGCACAGCACCCAGGGTGGGGTACGAGCAGTACTTC
size: NA; J: TRBJ2-3; D: NA; length: 13; V: TRBV19; CDR3: CASSPRASDTQYF; DNA: TGTGCCAGTAGTCCCAGGGCGTCAGATACGCAGTATTTT
size: NA; J: TRBJ1-5; D: NA; length: 14; V: TRBV18; CDR3: CASSPGTVGRPQHF; DNA: TGTGCCAGCTCACCGGGGACTGTTGGTCGGCCCCAGCATTTT
size: NA; J: TRBJ2-7; D: NA; length: 12; V: TRBV28; CDR3: CASRPRGYEQYF; DNA: TGTGCCAGCAGACCCAGGGGTTACGAGCAGTACTTC
size: few; J: TRBJ2-6; D: NA; length: 13; V: TRBV9; CDR3: CASTGSGANVLTF; DNA: TGTGCCAGCACGGGCTCTGGGGCCAACGTCCTGACTTTC
size: NA; J: TRBJ2-2; D: TRBD2; length: 16; V: TRBV5-1; CDR3: CASSTLAGGPTGELFF; DNA: TGCGCCAGCAGCACTTTAGCGGGGGGGCCCACCGGGGAGCTGTTTTTT
size: NA; J: TRBJ2-2; D: NA; length: 15; V: TRBV15; CDR3: CATSRDRTNTGELFF; DNA: TGTGCCACCAGCAGGGACAGAACGAACACCGGGGAGCTGTTTTTT
size: NA; J: TRBJ2-7; D: TRBD1; length: 14; V: TRBV7-2; CDR3: CASSPQGSSYEQYF; DNA: TGTGCCAGCAGCCCACAGGGGAGCTCCTACGAGCAGTACTTC
size: NA; J: TRBJ2-7; D: TRBD1; length: 14; V: TRBV5-1; CDR3: CASSLEGARREQYF; DNA: TGCGCCAGCAGCTTGGAGGGGGCGCGTCGCGAGCAGTACTTC
size: NA; J: TRBJ2-3; D: TRBD2; length: 17; V: TRBV7-9; CDR3: CASSETTSGGPFDTQYF; DNA: TGTGCCAGCAGCGAGACGACTAGCGGGGGGCCCTTTGATACGCAGTATTTT
size: NA; J: TRBJ1-1; D: TRBD1; length: 15; V: TRBV6-1; CDR3: CASRGQGGKSTEAFF; DNA: TGTGCCAGCAGGGGACAGGGGGGGAAGAGCACTGAAGCTTTCTTT
size: NA; J: TRBJ1-6; D: NA; length: 15; V: TRBV4-2; CDR3: CASSQEDSNLSPLHF; DNA: TGTGCCAGCAGCCAAGAAGACAGCAACTTATCACCCCTCCACTTT